The rows below give T cell receptor beta chains drawn from one sample of a study of cytomegalovirus exposure and HLA in healthy donors. Clones were sequenced by immunoSEQ multiplex PCR, and TCRdb holds only the in-frame ones, with some missing. This table has 160,000 or so clones, approximately 82% appearing once. Specimen: PBMCs. These receptors all stem from a male donor in good health and CMV-seropositive. Each CDR3 is given with its conserved first and last residue. The order of the fields is V gene, clone size, D gene, J gene, CDR3 DNA, CDR3 protein. The D gene is left open where the match is weak. Where a row states a size, it is once, few, many or the class of an expanded clone; other rows omit it.

TRBV5-6	.	.	TRBJ1-2	TGTGCCAGCAGCTTGGCCGCGGATGGCTACACCTTC	CASSLAADGYTF
TRBV30	.	TRBD2	TRBJ2-1	TGTGCCTTGGAAGCGGGGGGGCCTAATGAGCAGTTCTTC	CALEAGGPNEQFF
TRBV27	.	TRBD1	TRBJ1-4	TGTGCCAGCAGAACCGGGACAGTTAATGAAAAACTGTTTTTT	CASRTGTVNEKLFF
TRBV30	.	TRBD1	TRBJ1-5	TGTGCCTGGTGGACCTTTCAAGGCAGGGGGTTCAAACAGCCCCAGCATTTT	CAWWTFQGRGFKQPQHF
TRBV4-3	.	.	TRBJ2-7	TGCGCCAGCAGCCAAAGTCGGACAATCTACTACGAGCAGTACTTC	CASSQSRTIYYEQYF
TRBV6-5	once	TRBD1	TRBJ1-1	TGTGCCAGCAGTTACGACAGGGGGCTGGACACTGAAGCTTTCTTT	CASSYDRGLDTEAFF
TRBV7-8	.	TRBD2	TRBJ2-7	TGTGCCAGCAGCACCCTCGCAGCGGGGTTCTCCTACGAGCAGTACTTC	CASSTLAAGFSYEQYF
TRBV7-2	few	.	TRBJ2-5	TGTGCCAGCAGCCCTGGAGGTGGAGAAGAGACCCAGTACTTC	CASSPGGGEETQYF
TRBV30	.	.	TRBJ1-4	TGTGCCTGGACTCTATTCGGCGGGGCTGAAAAACTGTTTTTT	CAWTLFGGAEKLFF
TRBV5-4	few	.	TRBJ2-3	TGTGCCAGCAGCCCGGGGGAAAACCCAGATACGCAGTATTTT	CASSPGENPDTQYF
TRBV27	.	.	TRBJ2-1	TGTGCCAGCAAGTCTCAGGGCCTGAGCTCCTACAATGAGCAGTTCTTC	CASKSQGLSSYNEQFF
TRBV6-1	.	TRBD1	TRBJ1-5	TGTGCAATAGGGAGGACAGGGGAAGGGCAGCCCCAGCATTTT	CAIGRTGEGQPQHF
TRBV10-1	.	TRBD2	TRBJ2-5	TGCGCCAGCAGTGAACCGGGGGGGACCCAGTACTTC	CASSEPGGTQYF
TRBV29-1	once	.	TRBJ2-7	TGCAGCGCCGCTCCGGCCGCCGGAGGCGAGCAGTACTTC	CSAAPAAGGEQYF
TRBV7-9	.	.	TRBJ1-5	TGTGCCAGCAGCTTAGCCTCCCCCCACGGGTATCAGCCCCAGCATTTT	CASSLASPHGYQPQHF
TRBV11-3	.	.	TRBJ2-1	TGTGCCAGCAGCTTAGGGGGCGGGGCCTACAATGAGCAGTTCTTC	CASSLGGGAYNEQFF
TRBV30	few	TRBD2	TRBJ2-7	TGTGCCTGGAGTATTAGCGGGGGGGCAGGCTCCTACGAGCAGTACTTC	CAWSISGGAGSYEQYF
TRBV7-9	.	.	TRBJ1-5	TGTGCCAGCAGGATGGGGGCTAATCAGCCCCAGCATTTT	CASRMGANQPQHF
TRBV27	.	.	TRBJ2-7	TGTGCCAGCACCCCCGGGTGGCGCGGCGAGCAGTACTTC	CASTPGWRGEQYF
TRBV25-1	.	.	TRBJ1-4	TGTGCCAGCAGACTAGGGAGTGAAAAACTGTTTTTT	CASRLGSEKLFF
TRBV29-1	.	.	TRBJ2-5	TGCAGTGCTGGGTCAGGGGCCCCAGGGGAGACCCAGTACTTC	CSAGSGAPGETQYF
TRBV9	.	TRBD2	TRBJ2-1	TGTGCCAGCAGCGTCGGACTAGCGGGACAAAATGAGCAGTTCTTC	CASSVGLAGQNEQFF
TRBV27	.	.	TRBJ2-2	TGTGCCAGCAGTTTCTTCGGGGAGCTGTTTTTT	CASSFFGELFF
TRBV5-1	.	TRBD2	TRBJ2-7	TGCGCCAGCAGCTCTCTAGCGGGAGGGCCCTACGAGCAGTACTTC	CASSSLAGGPYEQYF
TRBV5-1	.	.	TRBJ2-1	TGCGCCAGCAGCTTGGATCCAGGGGTGCACAATGAGCAGTTCTTC	CASSLDPGVHNEQFF
TRBV6-1	.	TRBD1	TRBJ1-2	TGTGCCAGCAGTGGGGGACAGGGGCGCCGATATGGCTACACCTTC	CASSGGQGRRYGYTF
TRBV5-5	.	TRBD1	TRBJ2-7	TGTGCCAGCAGCTTGGAGAGGGGGCACTACGAGCAGTACTTC	CASSLERGHYEQYF
TRBV10-1	.	.	TRBJ2-7	TGCGCCAGCAGACAGGGTCCCACCTACGAGCAGTACTTC	CASRQGPTYEQYF
TRBV7-2	few	TRBD2	TRBJ2-7	TGTGCCAGCAGCCCGGGACTACTGGAGTACTTC	CASSPGLLEYF
TRBV14	.	.	TRBJ2-5	TGTGCCAGCAGCCAGCACCTCGGCCAGGGACAAGAGACCCAGTACTTC	CASSQHLGQGQETQYF
TRBV5-1	.	TRBD1	TRBJ2-7	TGCGCCAGCAGCTTGGAGGGACAGGCTGTCCGCGAGCAGTACTTC	CASSLEGQAVREQYF
TRBV13	few	.	TRBJ1-6	TGTGCCAGCAGCATGCGGGAGGGCCAGAATTCACCCCTCCACTTT	CASSMREGQNSPLHF
TRBV7-9	few	.	TRBJ1-1	TGTGCCAGCAGCCCTGGCGGTGAAGCTTTCTTT	CASSPGGEAFF
TRBV5-4	.	TRBD1	TRBJ1-2	TGTGCCAGCAGCTTGGGATTCGCGGGACAGGCCTATGGCTACACCTTC	CASSLGFAGQAYGYTF
TRBV30	.	.	TRBJ2-7	TGTGCCTGGACCCCAGGGCCGACCTACGAGCAGTACTTC	CAWTPGPTYEQYF
TRBV7-2	.	.	TRBJ2-5	TGTGCCAGCAGCATCGGAGGGGCACCCGTTGGAGAGACCCAGTACTTC	CASSIGGAPVGETQYF
TRBV6-1	.	.	TRBJ2-5	TGTGCCAGCAGTGGGCTGGGGGCAGGAGAGACCCAGTACTTC	CASSGLGAGETQYF
TRBV7-7	few	TRBD2	TRBJ2-5	TGTGCCAGCAGCACTAGAGGGACTAGCGGGGGGGTACGGTACTTC	CASSTRGTSGGVRYF
TRBV27	.	.	TRBJ2-7	TGTGCCAGCAGTTTAGGAGTAGCAGACTACTACGAGCAGTACTTC	CASSLGVADYYEQYF
TRBV10-3	.	.	TRBJ2-7	TGTGCCATACTACAGGGCCTCTCCTACGAGCAGTACTTC	CAILQGLSYEQYF
TRBV27	.	.	TRBJ1-5	TGTGCCAGCAGTTTCGGACAGCATCAGCCCCAGCATTTT	CASSFGQHQPQHF
TRBV4-3	few	.	TRBJ1-2	TGCGCCAGCAGCCAAGATGGAAAGTCAGGAGGCTACACCTTC	CASSQDGKSGGYTF
TRBV5-1	.	TRBD1	TRBJ1-4	TGCGCCAGCAGCTTCGACAGGGGGCGAGAAAAACTGTTTTTT	CASSFDRGREKLFF
TRBV27	.	TRBD2	TRBJ2-3	TGTGCCAGCAGTTTGCCGGGACTAGCGGGCACAGATACGCAGTATTTT	CASSLPGLAGTDTQYF
TRBV29-1	.	.	TRBJ2-3	TGCAGCGTTAGGGACTCCCATGAGGCAGATACGCAGTATTTT	CSVRDSHEADTQYF
TRBV2	once	.	TRBJ2-3	TGTGCCAGCAGTGAGGGACTTAAAGATACGCAGTATTTT	CASSEGLKDTQYF
TRBV10-3	.	.	TRBJ2-1	TGTGCCATCAGCGAAACTAGTATCGATGAGCAGTTCTTC	CAISETSIDEQFF
TRBV11-2	.	TRBD1	TRBJ2-1	TGTGCCAGCAGCTTGGGACAGGGAAAATGGGAGCAGTTCTTC	CASSLGQGKWEQFF
TRBV7-8	.	.	TRBJ1-1	TGTGCCAGCAGCCCAACAGGTGTCAGAGTGAACACTGAAGCTTTCTTT	CASSPTGVRVNTEAFF
TRBV5-1	.	.	TRBJ2-7	TGCGCCAGCAGCATGGAAAAGGCGGCATACGAGCAGTACTTC	CASSMEKAAYEQYF
TRBV9	.	TRBD1	TRBJ2-1	TGTGCCAGCAGCGTGGGGACAGGGTCCTACAATGAGCAGTTCTTC	CASSVGTGSYNEQFF